This TCR beta chain appears in the sequencing data of a study of blood T cell repertoires in COVID-19. On the study more broadly: From the United States, Italy and Spain came samples of acute and convalescent COVID-19. PBMCs, B-cell-depleted T cells, or T cells were the source of the cDNA or gDNA that made up the material.

Original processing notes: How many nucleated cells were present was estimated from reference gene primer amplification. Assay: immunoSEQ multiplex PCR; the TCRdb copy retains only in-frame clones and omits some. V, J and clone size are those of that table, while D and trimming were read from the DNA. This sample carries a few hundred thousand clones, about 87% of them seen once, and the ten largest clones take approximately 4.3%. The sample was peripheral blood. This TCR came from a man aged 55 to 70 who had recovered from COVID-19.

This chain's CDR3 is CASSLEARPFEQYF. For the CDR3, the DNA is TGCGCCAGCAGCTTGGAAGCTAGGCCTTTTGAGCAGTACTTC. This chain connects TRBV5-1 to TRBJ2-7; D gene unclear. CDR3 size: 14 residues. With 0 bases removed from V and 7 bases from J, the gap between germline ends came to 14 bases. CDR1 is SGHRS and CDR2 is YFSETQ in the germline V gene.